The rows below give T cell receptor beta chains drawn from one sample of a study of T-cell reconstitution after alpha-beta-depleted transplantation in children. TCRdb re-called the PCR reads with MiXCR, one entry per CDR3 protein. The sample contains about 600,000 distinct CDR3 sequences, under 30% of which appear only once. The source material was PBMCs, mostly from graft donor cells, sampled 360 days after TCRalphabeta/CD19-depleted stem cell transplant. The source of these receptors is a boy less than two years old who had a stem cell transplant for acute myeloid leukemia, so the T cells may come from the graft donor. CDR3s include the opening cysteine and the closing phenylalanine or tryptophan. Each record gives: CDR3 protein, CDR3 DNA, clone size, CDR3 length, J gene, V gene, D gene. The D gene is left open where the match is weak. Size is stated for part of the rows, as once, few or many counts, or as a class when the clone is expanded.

CDR3: CASSGQNRLAKNIQYF
DNA: TGTGCCAGCAGCGGACAGAACAGACTTGCCAAAAACATTCAGTACTTC
size: many
length: 16
J: TRBJ2-4
V: TRBV9
D: NA

CDR3: CSVENRATYEQYF
DNA: TGCAGCGTTGAGAACCGGGCGACCTACGAGCAGTACTTC
size: many
length: 13
J: TRBJ2-7
V: TRBV29-1
D: NA

CDR3: CASRDPFSPTNTGELFF
DNA: TGTGCCAGCAGGGACCCTTTTTCGCCTACGAACACCGGGGAGCTGTTTTTT
size: few
length: 17
J: TRBJ2-2
V: TRBV25-1
D: NA

CDR3: CASRADRGNTIYF
DNA: TGTGCCAGCAGAGCGGACCGTGGAAACACCATATATTTT
size: few
length: 13
J: TRBJ1-3
V: TRBV2
D: NA

CDR3: CSAREPISGTGASYEQYF
DNA: TGCAGTGCTAGAGAGCCGATCTCCGGGACAGGGGCATCCTACGAGCAGTACTTC
size: many
length: 18
J: TRBJ2-7
V: TRBV20-1
D: TRBD1

CDR3: CASSFMDSLTGELFF
DNA: TGCGCCAGCAGCTTCATGGACAGCCTTACCGGGGAGCTGTTTTTT
size: NA
length: 15
J: TRBJ2-2
V: TRBV5-1
D: NA

CDR3: CASSLAATEYQPQHF
DNA: TGTGCCAGCAGCTTGGCGGCGACAGAGTATCAGCCCCAGCATTTT
size: NA
length: 15
J: TRBJ1-5
V: TRBV11-2
D: NA

CDR3: CSVAGEPEAFF
DNA: TGCAGCGTCGCTGGGGAGCCTGAAGCTTTCTTT
size: NA
length: 11
J: TRBJ1-1
V: TRBV29-1
D: NA

CDR3: CASSQGTFAYEQYF
DNA: TGTGCCAGCAGCCAAGGGACTTTCGCCTACGAGCAGTACTTC
size: few
length: 14
J: TRBJ2-7
V: TRBV12-3/TRBV12-4
D: NA

CDR3: CASSLEGGYQETQYF
DNA: TGTGCCAGCAGTTTAGAAGGAGGGTACCAAGAGACCCAGTACTTC
size: few
length: 15
J: TRBJ2-5
V: TRBV28
D: NA

CDR3: CASSGGAKDTQYF
DNA: TGTGCCAGCAGCGGGGGGGCGAAAGATACGCAGTATTTT
size: few
length: 13
J: TRBJ2-3
V: TRBV9
D: NA

CDR3: CASSHPGRGEAFF
DNA: TGTGCCAGCAGTCACCCTGGGCGAGGCGAAGCTTTCTTT
size: many
length: 13
J: TRBJ1-1
V: TRBV11-2
D: NA

CDR3: CASSPQASSYNSPLHF
DNA: TGTGCCAGTAGTCCCCAAGCGAGCTCCTATAATTCACCCCTCCACTTT
size: NA
length: 16
J: TRBJ1-6
V: TRBV19
D: NA

CDR3: CSANRQGANTGELFF
DNA: TGCAGTGCTAACCGACAGGGGGCGAACACCGGGGAGCTGTTTTTT
size: few
length: 15
J: TRBJ2-2
V: TRBV20-1
D: TRBD1

CDR3: CSVGRGAASSYEQYF
DNA: TGCAGCGTTGGTCGCGGGGCGGCCAGCTCCTACGAGCAGTACTTC
size: many
length: 15
J: TRBJ2-7
V: TRBV29-1
D: NA

CDR3: CSARLPETQYF
DNA: TGCAGTGCTAGGCTACCGGAGACCCAGTACTTC
size: few
length: 11
J: TRBJ2-5
V: TRBV20-1
D: NA

CDR3: CASKGGGGVNEQFF
DNA: TGTGCCAGCAAGGGGGGCGGGGGGGTAAATGAGCAGTTCTTC
size: NA
length: 14
J: TRBJ2-1
V: TRBV6-1
D: TRBD2

CDR3: CAISETGNTIYF
DNA: TGTGCCATCAGTGAGACTGGAAACACCATATATTTT
size: NA
length: 12
J: TRBJ1-3
V: TRBV10-3
D: NA

CDR3: CASSSTRGTGNTIYF
DNA: TGTGCCAGCAGCTCCACTCGTGGGACTGGAAACACCATATATTTT
size: NA
length: 15
J: TRBJ1-3
V: TRBV11-2
D: NA

CDR3: CSASKDRFLQETQYF
DNA: TGCAGTGCTTCCAAGGACAGATTCCTGCAAGAGACCCAGTACTTC
size: few
length: 15
J: TRBJ2-5
V: TRBV20-1
D: NA

CDR3: CSARGGGGATDTQYF
DNA: TGCAGTGCTAGAGGGGGCGGGGGGGCCACAGATACGCAGTATTTT
size: once
length: 15
J: TRBJ2-3
V: TRBV20-1
D: TRBD2

CDR3: CATSRESNLAGGLYEQYF
DNA: TGTGCCACCAGCAGAGAGTCGAATCTAGCGGGGGGGCTCTACGAGCAGTACTTC
size: NA
length: 18
J: TRBJ2-7
V: TRBV15
D: TRBD2

CDR3: CASSYSRGQFGELFF
DNA: TGTGCCAGCAGTTACAGCAGGGGGCAGTTCGGGGAGCTGTTTTTT
size: many
length: 15
J: TRBJ2-2
V: TRBV6-5
D: TRBD1

CDR3: CSVVWPDSPNEQFF
DNA: TGCAGCGTTGTTTGGCCCGACAGTCCAAATGAGCAGTTCTTC
size: many
length: 14
J: TRBJ2-1
V: TRBV29-1
D: NA

CDR3: CASSLEVAGALDEQFF
DNA: TGTGCCAGCAGCTTGGAGGTAGCGGGGGCCCTCGATGAGCAGTTCTTC
size: NA
length: 16
J: TRBJ2-1
V: TRBV5-6
D: TRBD2

CDR3: CSARAPSEGGLVDTQYF
DNA: TGCAGTGCTAGAGCCCCGTCCGAGGGAGGCCTCGTGGATACGCAGTATTTT
size: NA
length: 17
J: TRBJ2-3
V: TRBV20-1
D: NA

CDR3: CASSLSPSYGYTF
DNA: TGTGCCAGCAGTTTAAGTCCGAGCTATGGCTACACCTTC
size: few
length: 13
J: TRBJ1-2
V: TRBV27
D: NA

CDR3: CASSQGASLNIQYF
DNA: TGTGCCAGCAGCCAGGGGGCCAGCTTAAACATTCAGTACTTC
size: NA
length: 14
J: TRBJ2-4
V: TRBV3-1
D: NA

CDR3: CASSSAGQSSGNTIYF
DNA: TGCGCCAGCAGCTCAGCGGGACAGTCTTCTGGAAACACCATATATTTT
size: once
length: 16
J: TRBJ1-3
V: TRBV5-1
D: TRBD1

CDR3: CASGSTKAPHVRSPLHF
DNA: TGTGCTAGTGGTTCCACCAAGGCTCCCCATGTCCGGTCACCCCTCCACTTT
size: NA
length: 17
J: TRBJ1-6
V: TRBV12-5
D: NA

CDR3: CASSQGLDTGELFF
DNA: TGTGCCAGCAGTCAAGGGCTGGACACCGGGGAGCTGTTTTTT
size: many
length: 14
J: TRBJ2-2
V: TRBV12-3/TRBV12-4
D: NA

CDR3: CASSPQTYQETQYF
DNA: TGTGCCAGCAGCCCCCAGACGTACCAAGAGACCCAGTACTTC
size: NA
length: 14
J: TRBJ2-5
V: TRBV7-2
D: NA

CDR3: CSARGTAGGATDTQYF
DNA: TGCAGTGCTAGAGGGACCGCAGGGGGCGCGACAGATACGCAGTATTTT
size: few
length: 16
J: TRBJ2-3
V: TRBV20-1
D: TRBD1

CDR3: CASSLGGTSGGTDTQYF
DNA: TGTGCCAGCAGCTTAGGGGGAACTAGCGGGGGCACAGATACGCAGTATTTT
size: once
length: 17
J: TRBJ2-3
V: TRBV7-2
D: TRBD2

CDR3: CASSFRDTEAFF
DNA: TGTGCCAGCAGCTTTAGGGACACTGAAGCTTTCTTT
size: once
length: 12
J: TRBJ1-1
V: TRBV5-6
D: NA

CDR3: CASGLTLAGGPPWFF
DNA: TGTGCTAGTGGTCTTACCCTAGCGGGGGGGCCCCCGTGGTTCTTC
size: few
length: 15
J: TRBJ2-1
V: TRBV12-5
D: TRBD2

CDR3: CASSQGTGASEAFF
DNA: TGCGCCAGCAGCCAAGGGACAGGGGCCTCAGAAGCTTTCTTT
size: few
length: 14
J: TRBJ1-1
V: TRBV4-3
D: TRBD1

CDR3: CATSRAAGDGTQYF
DNA: TGTGCCACCAGCAGAGCTGCAGGCGATGGGACCCAGTACTTC
size: few
length: 14
J: TRBJ2-5
V: TRBV15
D: NA

CDR3: CSVTQGDSNQPQHF
DNA: TGCAGCGTTACACAGGGGGATAGCAATCAGCCCCAGCATTTT
size: few
length: 14
J: TRBJ1-5
V: TRBV29-1
D: TRBD1

CDR3: CASSEVSGGRDNEQFF
DNA: TGCGCCAGCAGTGAGGTCAGCGGGGGCCGGGACAATGAGCAGTTCTTC
size: NA
length: 16
J: TRBJ2-1
V: TRBV10-1
D: TRBD2

CDR3: CASSLEIGTGGSQYF
DNA: TGTGCCAGCAGCTTAGAGATAGGGACAGGGGGTTCGCAGTATTTT
size: few
length: 15
J: TRBJ2-3
V: TRBV7-8
D: TRBD1

CDR3: CASSLVRTGIYNEQFF
DNA: TGTGCCAGCAGCTTGGTAAGGACAGGAATATACAATGAGCAGTTCTTC
size: few
length: 16
J: TRBJ2-1
V: TRBV5-5
D: TRBD1

CDR3: CASSRGLAAYNEQFF
DNA: TGTGCCAGCAGCCGGGGACTAGCGGCTTACAATGAGCAGTTCTTC
size: few
length: 15
J: TRBJ2-1
V: TRBV12-3/TRBV12-4
D: TRBD2

CDR3: CASSLLAGGPGLETQYF
DNA: TGTGCCAGCAGCTTACTCGCGGGGGGGCCAGGGTTGGAGACCCAGTACTTC
size: NA
length: 17
J: TRBJ2-5
V: TRBV7-6
D: TRBD2

CDR3: CSVDGVKPTGNTEAFF
DNA: TGCAGCGTTGACGGAGTGAAGCCCACGGGGAACACTGAAGCTTTCTTT
size: many
length: 16
J: TRBJ1-1
V: TRBV29-1
D: NA

CDR3: CATSRDLDISDGYEQYF
DNA: TGTGCCACCAGCAGAGATTTGGACATTTCAGATGGCTACGAGCAGTACTTC
size: NA
length: 17
J: TRBJ2-7
V: TRBV15
D: NA

CDR3: CASSLFGVTYEQYF
DNA: TGTGCCAGCAGTTTATTCGGGGTTACCTACGAGCAGTACTTC
size: NA
length: 14
J: TRBJ2-7
V: TRBV12-3/TRBV12-4
D: NA

CDR3: CASSLGRGEIYEQYF
DNA: TGTGCCAGCAGCTTGGGGCGGGGGGAGATCTACGAGCAGTACTTC
size: many
length: 15
J: TRBJ2-7
V: TRBV7-9
D: TRBD2

CDR3: CASSVVAETYEQYF
DNA: TGTGCCAGCAGCGTAGTAGCGGAAACCTACGAGCAGTACTTC
size: few
length: 14
J: TRBJ2-7
V: TRBV9
D: NA

CDR3: CASSPTVGAHDGYTF
DNA: TGTGCCAGCAGCCCAACAGTGGGGGCGCATGATGGCTACACCTTC
size: once
length: 15
J: TRBJ1-2
V: TRBV7-2
D: NA

CDR3: CSARGDRQETQYF
DNA: TGCAGTGCTAGAGGGGACCGTCAAGAGACCCAGTACTTC
size: NA
length: 13
J: TRBJ2-5
V: TRBV20-1
D: NA

CDR3: CASSLAPSGRTDTQYF
DNA: TGTGCCAGCAGCTTAGCCCCTAGCGGGCGCACAGATACGCAGTATTTT
size: many
length: 16
J: TRBJ2-3
V: TRBV7-2
D: TRBD2

CDR3: CASSPSRQGDNEQFF
DNA: TGTGCCAGCAGCCCGAGTCGGCAGGGAGACAATGAGCAGTTCTTC
size: few
length: 15
J: TRBJ2-1
V: TRBV12-3/TRBV12-4
D: NA

CDR3: CSVARGSNTEAFF
DNA: TGCAGCGTCGCCAGGGGCTCGAACACTGAAGCTTTCTTT
size: few
length: 13
J: TRBJ1-1
V: TRBV29-1
D: NA

CDR3: CASSLTGAFNEQFF
DNA: TGTGCCAGCAGCTTAACGGGGGCTTTCAATGAGCAGTTCTTC
size: few
length: 14
J: TRBJ2-1
V: TRBV7-7
D: NA

CDR3: CASSLRQGRTGELFF
DNA: TGCGCCAGCAGCCTCCGACAGGGGAGAACCGGGGAGCTGTTTTTT
size: NA
length: 15
J: TRBJ2-2
V: TRBV5-1
D: TRBD1

CDR3: CATSDFRSGGETDTQYF
DNA: TGTGCCACCAGTGATTTCCGGTCGGGGGGCGAGACAGATACGCAGTATTTT
size: many
length: 17
J: TRBJ2-3
V: TRBV24-1
D: NA

CDR3: CSVEGQNYGYTF
DNA: TGCAGCGTTGAAGGGCAGAACTATGGCTACACCTTC
size: NA
length: 12
J: TRBJ1-2
V: TRBV29-1
D: NA

CDR3: CASSSRPLLRGEQFF
DNA: TGTGCCAGCAGCTCCCGGCCCCTACTTCGAGGTGAGCAGTTCTTC
size: NA
length: 15
J: TRBJ2-1
V: TRBV7-9
D: NA

CDR3: CASSLNSQAPTGELFF
DNA: TGTGCCAGCAGCCTTAATTCCCAGGCCCCCACCGGGGAGCTGTTTTTT
size: many
length: 16
J: TRBJ2-2
V: TRBV11-2
D: NA